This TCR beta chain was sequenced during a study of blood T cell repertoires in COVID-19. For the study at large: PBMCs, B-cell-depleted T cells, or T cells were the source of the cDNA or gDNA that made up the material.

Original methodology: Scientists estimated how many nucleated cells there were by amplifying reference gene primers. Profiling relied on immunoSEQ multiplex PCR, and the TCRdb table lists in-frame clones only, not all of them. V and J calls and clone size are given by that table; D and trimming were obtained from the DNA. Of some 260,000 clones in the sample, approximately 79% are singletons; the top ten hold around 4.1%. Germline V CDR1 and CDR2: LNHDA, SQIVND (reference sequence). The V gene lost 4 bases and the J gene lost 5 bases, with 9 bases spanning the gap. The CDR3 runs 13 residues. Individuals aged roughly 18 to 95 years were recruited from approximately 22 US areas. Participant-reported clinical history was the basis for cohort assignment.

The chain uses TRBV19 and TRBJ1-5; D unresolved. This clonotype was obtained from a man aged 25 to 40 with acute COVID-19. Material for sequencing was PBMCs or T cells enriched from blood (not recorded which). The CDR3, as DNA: TGTGCCAGTAGTAGGGCATTAGATCAGCCCCAGCATTTT. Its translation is CASSRALDQPQHF.